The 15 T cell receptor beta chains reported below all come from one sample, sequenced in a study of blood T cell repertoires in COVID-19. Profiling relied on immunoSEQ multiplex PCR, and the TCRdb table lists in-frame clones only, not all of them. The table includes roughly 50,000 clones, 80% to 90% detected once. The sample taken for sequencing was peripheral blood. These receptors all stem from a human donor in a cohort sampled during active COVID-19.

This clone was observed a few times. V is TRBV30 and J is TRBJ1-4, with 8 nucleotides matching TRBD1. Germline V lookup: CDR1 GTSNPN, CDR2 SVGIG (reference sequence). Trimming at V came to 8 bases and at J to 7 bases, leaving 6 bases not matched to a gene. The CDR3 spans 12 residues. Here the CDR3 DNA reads TGTGCCGGACAGGGTCTAGGTGAAAAACTGTTTTTT. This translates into CAGQGLGEKLFF.

The CDR3 nucleotides are TGTGCCATCAGTGAGTCCCCGGGGGGCTCCTACGAGCAGTACTTC. Its protein product is CAISESPGGSYEQYF. The chain couples TRBV10-3 to TRBJ2-7; TRBD2 agrees at 7 bases. The V and J ends lost 0 bases and 0 bases, in that order; junction bases with no gene match: 2. This CDR3 is 15 amino acids long. Germline V gene lookup returns CDR1 ENHRY and CDR2 SYGVKD.

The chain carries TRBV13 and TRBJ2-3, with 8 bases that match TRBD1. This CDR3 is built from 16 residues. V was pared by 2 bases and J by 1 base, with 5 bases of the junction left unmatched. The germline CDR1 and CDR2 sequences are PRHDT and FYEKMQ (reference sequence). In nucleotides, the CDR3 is TGTGCCAGCAGCTTAACGTTGACAGGGGGCACAGATACGCAGTATTTT. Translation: CASSLTLTGGTDTQYF.

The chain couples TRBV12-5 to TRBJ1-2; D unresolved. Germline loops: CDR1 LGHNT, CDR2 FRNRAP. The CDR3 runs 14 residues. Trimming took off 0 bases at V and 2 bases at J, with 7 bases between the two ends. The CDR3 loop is CASGLVARNYGYTF. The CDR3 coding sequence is TGTGCTAGTGGTTTGGTAGCCAGGAACTATGGCTACACCTTC.

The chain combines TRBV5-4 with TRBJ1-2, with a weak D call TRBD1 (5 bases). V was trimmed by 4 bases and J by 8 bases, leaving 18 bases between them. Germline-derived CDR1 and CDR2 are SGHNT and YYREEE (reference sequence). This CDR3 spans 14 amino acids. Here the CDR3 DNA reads TGTGCCAGCAGCACGGGACTGACGAGATGGGGCTACACCTTC. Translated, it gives CASSTGLTRWGYTF.

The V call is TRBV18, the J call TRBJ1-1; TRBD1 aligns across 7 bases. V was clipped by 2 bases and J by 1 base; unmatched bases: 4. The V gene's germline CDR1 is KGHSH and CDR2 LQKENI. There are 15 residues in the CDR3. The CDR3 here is CASSPDRQGNTEAFF. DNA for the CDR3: TGTGCCAGCTCACCAGACCGACAGGGGAACACTGAAGCTTTCTTT.

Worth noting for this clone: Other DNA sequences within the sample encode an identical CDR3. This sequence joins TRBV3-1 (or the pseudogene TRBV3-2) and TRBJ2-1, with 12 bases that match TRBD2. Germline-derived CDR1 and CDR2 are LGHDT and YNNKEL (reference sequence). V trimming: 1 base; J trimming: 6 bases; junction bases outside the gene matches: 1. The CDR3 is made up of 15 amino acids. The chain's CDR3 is CASSQASGGANEQFF. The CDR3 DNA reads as TGTGCCAGCAGCCAAGCTAGCGGGGGGGCCAATGAGCAGTTCTTC.

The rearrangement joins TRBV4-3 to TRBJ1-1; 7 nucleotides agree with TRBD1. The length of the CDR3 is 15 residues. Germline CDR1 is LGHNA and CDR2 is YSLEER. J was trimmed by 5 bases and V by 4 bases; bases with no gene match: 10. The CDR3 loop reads CASSLAHRGGTEAFF. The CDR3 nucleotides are TGCGCCAGCAGCCTGGCCCACAGGGGCGGGACTGAAGCTTTCTTT.

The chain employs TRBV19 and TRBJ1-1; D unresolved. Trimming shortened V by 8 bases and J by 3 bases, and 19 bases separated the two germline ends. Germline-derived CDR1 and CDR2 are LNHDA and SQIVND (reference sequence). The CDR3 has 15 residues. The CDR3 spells CASAAWAVWDTEAFF. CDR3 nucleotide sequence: TGTGCCAGTGCAGCCTGGGCAGTTTGGGACACTGAAGCTTTCTTT. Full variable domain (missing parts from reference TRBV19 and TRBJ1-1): DGGITQSPKYLFRKEGQNVTLSCEQNLNHDAMYWYRQDPGQGLRLIYYSQIVNDFQKGDIAEGYSVSREKKESFPLTVTSAQKNPTAFYLCASAAWAVWDTEAFFGQGTRLTVV.

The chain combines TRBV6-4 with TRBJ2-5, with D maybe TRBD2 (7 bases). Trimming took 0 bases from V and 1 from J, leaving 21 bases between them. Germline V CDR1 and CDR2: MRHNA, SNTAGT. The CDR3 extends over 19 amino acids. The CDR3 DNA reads TGTGCCAGCAGTGACTCAGCATTCGGGACAAGCGGGGCCCAAGAGACCCAGTACTTC. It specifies CASSDSAFGTSGAQETQYF.

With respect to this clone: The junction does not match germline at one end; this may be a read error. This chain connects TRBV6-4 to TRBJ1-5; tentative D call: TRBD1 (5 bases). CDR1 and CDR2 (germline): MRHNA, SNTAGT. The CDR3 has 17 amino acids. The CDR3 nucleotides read TGTGCCAGCAGTGACTGGTGGTGCTCGCGGCTACAGGCGCCTATAAATTTT. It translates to CASSDWWCSRLQAPINF.

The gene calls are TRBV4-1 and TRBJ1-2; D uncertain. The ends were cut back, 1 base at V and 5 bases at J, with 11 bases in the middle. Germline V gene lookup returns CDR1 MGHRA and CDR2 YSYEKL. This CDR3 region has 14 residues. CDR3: CASSQGEDSYGYTF. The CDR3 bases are TGCGCCAGCAGCCAAGGGGAGGATTCGTATGGCTACACCTTC.

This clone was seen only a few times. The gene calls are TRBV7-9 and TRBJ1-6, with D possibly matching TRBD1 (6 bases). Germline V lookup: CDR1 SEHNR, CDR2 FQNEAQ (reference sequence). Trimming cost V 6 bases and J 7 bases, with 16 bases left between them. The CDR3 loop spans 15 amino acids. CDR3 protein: CASSFDRLGNSPLHF. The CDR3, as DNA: TGTGCCAGCAGTTTCGACAGGCTGGGGAATTCACCCCTCCACTTT.

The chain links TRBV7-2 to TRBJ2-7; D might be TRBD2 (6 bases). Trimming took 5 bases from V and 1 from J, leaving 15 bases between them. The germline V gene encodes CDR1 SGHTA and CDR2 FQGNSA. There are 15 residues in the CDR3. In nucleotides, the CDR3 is TGTGCCAGCAGCCGGACGGGCGGGGCTTCCTACGAGCAGTACTTC. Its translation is CASSRTGGASYEQYF. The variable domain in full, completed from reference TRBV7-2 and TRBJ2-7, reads GAGVSQSPSNKVTEKGKDVELRCDPISGHTALYWYRQSLGQGLEFLIYFQGNSAPDKSGLPSDRFSAERTGGSVSTLTIQRTQQEDSAVYLCASSRTGGASYEQYFGPGTRLTVT.

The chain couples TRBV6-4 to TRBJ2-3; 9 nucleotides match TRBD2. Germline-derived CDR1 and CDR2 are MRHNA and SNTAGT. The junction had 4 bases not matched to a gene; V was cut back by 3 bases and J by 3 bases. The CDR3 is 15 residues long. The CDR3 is CASSDSRGGTDTQYF. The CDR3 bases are TGTGCCAGCAGTGATTCGCGGGGGGGTACAGATACGCAGTATTTT.